This T cell receptor (beta chain) was captured in a study of blood T cell repertoires in COVID-19. For the study at large: T cells, B-cell-depleted T cells, or PBMCs provided the cDNA or gDNA that served as material.

Under the authors' procedure: Nucleated cell number was recorded as an estimate derived from reference gene primer amplification. The protocol was immunoSEQ multiplex PCR, while the TCRdb copy is restricted to in-frame clones and leaves out a portion. V, J and clone size are taken as reported in that table, and D and trimming were inferred from the DNA itself. This sample carries 200,000 or so clones, 84% of them seen once, and the ten largest clones take less than 9.5%. Living in 24 US areas, the participants were between 18 and 89 years of age. Donors of Cohort 3 who recovered were those that had two negative PCRs, clearance, or symptom resolution. This CDR3 region has 11 residues. V dropped 2 bases and J dropped 12 bases, with 8 bases sitting between them. The germline V gene encodes CDR1 MNHEY and CDR2 SVGAGI.

The clonotype originates from a man between 35 and 55 years old who had recovered from COVID-19. J is TRBJ2-1 and V is TRBV6-5; perhaps TRBD1 as D (6 bases). Sequenced: PBMCs or T cells enriched from blood (not recorded which). The CDR3 DNA reads as TGTGCCAGCAGTTACCAGGGGAGGCAGTTCTTC. Its protein is CASSYQGRQFF.